The T cell receptor (beta chain) under discussion was sequenced for a study of blood T cells in healthy people across ages. Background on the study: With template switching, about one barcoded beta molecule was captured per two T cells. Findings and limits, study-wide: Compared with aged donors, long-lived donors showed fewer expanded clones, suggesting selection. Any changes in expanded clonotypes were possibly confounded, as donor CMV status remained unknown.

As for this clonotype: Its specificity is unknown.

Germline V lookup: CDR1 LGHNA, CDR2 YSLEER. The CDR3 spans 14 residues. V lost 1 base, J lost 11 bases, and 17 bases lay in between. Next came a second PCR, run for about 7 to 12 cycles, which used a sample-barcoded 5' primer along with a J-beta primer mix. Researchers report that a template-switch adaptor with 12 random nucleotides tagged each cDNA molecule. In TCRdb, the 5' RACE reads were re-called with MiXCR into one record per CDR3 protein. This table holds approximately 690,000 distinct CDR3 sequences, 40% to 45% found once. The clonotype comes from a man older than 75 in good health. This rearrangement joins TRBV4-3 to TRBJ1-2; no clear D gene. Sequencing input: blood. The CDR3 DNA follows: TGCGCCAGCAGCCAAGGGTCCCAGGCTGAATGGTACACCTTC. Its translation is CASSQGSQAEWYTF.